Below, 30 T cell receptor beta chains from the same sample are listed, as sequenced in a study of CD8 T cells in ankylosing spondylitis. The antigens for these receptors are not known. TCRdb used MiXCR to reprocess the 5' RACE reads, holding one entry per CDR3 protein. This table holds around 770,000 distinct CDR3 sequences, roughly 10% found once. Overall study results and limits: It appeared that ankylosing spondylitis blood was characterized by a TCR beta motif of fewer than 10 highly homologous variants.

Sequenced: blood, either unsorted or a sorted T cell fraction (not recorded which). The receptors shown here come from a male donor with ankylosing spondylitis.

The V and J genes are TRBV7-2 and TRBJ1-2, with TRBD1 as a possible D gene (6 bases). Trimming took off 5 bases at V and 8 bases at J, with 21 bases between the two ends. Germline loops: CDR1 SGHTA, CDR2 FQGNSA. The CDR3 spans 15 residues. The CDR3 sequence is CASSLLAGRGGGYTF. The CDR3, as DNA: TGTGCCAGCAGCCTCTTGGCCGGCAGGGGAGGCGGCTACACCTTC.

V gene TRBV20-1 combines with J gene TRBJ1-4, with D perhaps matching TRBD1 (6 bases). Germline lookup yields CDR1 DFQATT and CDR2 SNEGSKA (reference sequence). This CDR3 comprises 13 residues. V was cut by 3 bases and J by 8 bases, with 13 bases left in between. Written as DNA, the CDR3 is TGCAGTGCTAGCAGAGGGGGTAACGAAAAACTGTTTTTT. This translates into CSASRGGNEKLFF.

V is TRBV9 and J is TRBJ2-7; 7 bases are a match to TRBD2. Germline lookup yields CDR1 SGDLS and CDR2 YYNGEE. There are 15 residues in the CDR3. Trimming cost V 0 bases and J 0 bases; bases outside gene matches: 3. The CDR3 DNA follows: TGTGCCAGCAGCGTAGGACTAGCCTTCTCCTACGAGCAGTACTTC. Translating it yields CASSVGLAFSYEQYF.

This clonotype showed up just a few times. J is TRBJ2-7 and V is TRBV29-1; 11 bases line up with TRBD2. V shed 4 bases, J shed 2 bases, and the junction held 16 bases outside the gene matches. CDR1 SQVTM and CDR2 ANQGSEA come from the germline V gene. The CDR3 runs to 18 residues. The CDR3 sequence is CSVVPGLADPFRAYEQYF. CDR3 sequence (DNA): TGCAGCGTTGTTCCGGGACTAGCGGATCCATTTAGAGCCTACGAGCAGTACTTC.

This chain joins TRBV18 and TRBJ2-1, with 10 nucleotides matching TRBD2. V gave up 2 bases and J gave up 7 bases; unmatched junction bases: 11. This CDR3 comprises 17 residues. In germline, CDR1 is KGHSH, CDR2 LQKENI. In nucleotides, the CDR3 is TGTGCCAGCTCACCATGGACTAGCGGCTTAAGTGGGAATGAGCAGTTCTTC. Protein: CASSPWTSGLSGNEQFF.

In this sample, this clonotype turned up many times. The chain is built from TRBV29-1 and TRBJ2-1; TRBD2 might be the D (5 bases). The V end was cut by 6 bases, the J end by 2 bases, with 26 bases between. Germline V gene sequence: CDR1 SQVTM, CDR2 ANQGSEA. The CDR3 length is 18 residues. The CDR3, as DNA: TGCAGCGTAGTTTCCCCGCGACTAACCGGAATCACCTACAATGAGCAGTTCTTC. It specifies CSVVSPRLTGITYNEQFF.

This clonotype occurred a few times. The chain has TRBV10-3 and TRBJ1-2; TRBD1 might be the D (5 bases). The length of the CDR3 is 15 residues. Germline V CDR1 and CDR2: ENHRY, SYGVKD. Trimming removed 5 bases at V and 4 bases at J, with 17 bases between. CDR3 DNA: TGTGCCATCAGTCCAAGACAGATGAATTCCTATGGCTACACCTTC. It codes for CAISPRQMNSYGYTF.

The gene calls are TRBV20-1 and TRBJ2-2, with 13 bases lining up with TRBD2. The CDR3 length is 16 residues. V dropped 6 bases and J dropped 6; count of bases not matched to a gene: 10. CDR1 and CDR2 (germline): DFQATT, SNEGSKA (reference sequence). This chain's CDR3 is CSARGGLAGRAGELFF. The CDR3 coding sequence is TGCAGTGCCCGGGGGGGACTAGCGGGAAGGGCCGGGGAGCTGTTTTTT.

In its sample, this clonotype was seen many times. V gene TRBV29-1 combines with J gene TRBJ2-7; 7 nucleotides line up with TRBD1. The ends lost 7 bases at V and 4 bases at J; junction bases unmatched: 10. The CDR3 is 13 residues long. Germline CDR1 and CDR2: SQVTM and ANQGSEA. CDR3: CSAVDRERYEQYF. The CDR3, as DNA: TGCAGCGCCGTTGACAGGGAGAGGTACGAGCAGTACTTC.

A few counts support this clonotype. The J gene is TRBJ2-7, the V gene TRBV18; 7 bases map to TRBD2. The CDR3 runs 14 residues. Germline CDR1 and CDR2: KGHSH and LQKENI. The junction had 8 bases not matched to a gene; V was cut back by 6 bases and J by 3 bases. The CDR3 sequence: CASSHLADVYEQYF. CDR3 nucleotides: TGTGCCAGCTCCCATCTAGCGGACGTCTACGAGCAGTACTTC.

This sequence joins TRBV20-1 and TRBJ2-3; 9 nucleotides align to TRBD2. The ends lost 7 bases at V and 2 bases at J; junction bases unmatched: 1. This CDR3 comprises 12 residues. Germline V lookup: CDR1 DFQATT, CDR2 SNEGSKA (reference sequence). CDR3 DNA: TGCAGTGGACTAGCGGACACAGATACGCAGTATTTT. Translation: CSGLADTDTQYF.

The rearrangement uses TRBV15 and TRBJ2-7, with D perhaps matching TRBD1 (5 bases). Germline V gene sequence: CDR1 LNHNV, CDR2 YYDKDF (reference sequence). V was cut by 1 base and J by 4 bases, with 11 bases left in between. The CDR3 is made up of 14 amino acids. The CDR3 reads CATSRGGNRYEQYF. The CDR3 coding sequence is TGTGCCACCAGCAGAGGGGGAAACAGGTACGAGCAGTACTTC.

This clonotype appeared many times. The rearrangement joins TRBV29-1 to TRBJ1-5; unclear D gene. Germline CDR1 reads SQVTM; CDR2 reads ANQGSEA. The CDR3 runs 14 residues. The germline V and J ends were trimmed by 4 bases and 0 bases, with 10 bases remaining between them. CDR3 in amino acids: CSVGGQLSNQPQHF. As DNA, the CDR3 is TGCAGCGTTGGTGGTCAGCTTAGCAATCAGCCCCAGCATTTT.

The chain is built from TRBV10-3 and TRBJ2-3; 10 bases match TRBD2. Germline lookup yields CDR1 ENHRY and CDR2 SYGVKD. The ends lost 6 bases at V and 4 bases at J; junction bases unmatched: 10. This CDR3 comprises 16 residues. The CDR3 here is CAIRPVAGGGADTQYF. In DNA form, the CDR3 reads TGTGCCATCAGGCCCGTAGCGGGAGGTGGAGCAGATACGCAGTATTTT.

This clonotype showed up just a few times. This chain uses TRBV20-1 with TRBJ2-5; D may correspond to TRBD1 or TRBD2 (6 bases each). The V end lost 4 bases, the J end lost 1 base, and 13 bases lay between the germline ends. The CDR3 length is 14 residues. Germline loops: CDR1 DFQATT, CDR2 SNEGSKA (reference sequence). CDR3 sequence: CSATYGGPQETQYF. The DNA for the CDR3 is TGCAGTGCTACCTATGGGGGGCCCCAAGAGACCCAGTACTTC.

Only a few counts were recorded for this clonotype. The chain links TRBV4-3 to TRBJ2-7; D ambiguous. V gave up 0 bases and J gave up 7 bases, with 19 bases separating them. The CDR3 runs to 16 residues. CDR1 is LGHNA, CDR2 YSLEER, per germline. The CDR3 nucleotides read TGCGCCAGCAGCCAAGATTTGAGGACGATTAAAGGGGAGCAGTACTTC. Amino acid sequence: CASSQDLRTIKGEQYF.

In this sample, this clonotype turned up a few times. The chain employs TRBV12-3 or TRBV12-4 and TRBJ2-5, with TRBD2 matching 8 bases. CDR3 length: 14 amino acids. The V and J ends lost 5 bases and 7 bases, in that order; junction bases with no gene match: 9. CDR3: CASSLSGGPGTQYF. The CDR3 DNA reads as TGTGCCAGCAGTCTATCGGGAGGGCCTGGGACCCAGTACTTC.

This clonotype came up a few times. V gene TRBV6-1 combines with J gene TRBJ1-4; D might be TRBD1 (5 bases). Germline CDR1 MNHNS, CDR2 SASEGT. The CDR3 loop spans 14 amino acids. Trimming took off 6 bases at V and 6 bases at J, with 14 bases between the two ends. The CDR3 DNA is TGTGCCAGCAGGTCCGGGACGCTAGATGAAAAACTGTTTTTT. Translating it yields CASRSGTLDEKLFF.

This clonotype turned up a few times. This sequence joins TRBV4-3 and TRBJ1-1; D unclear. V lost 3 bases, J lost 3 bases, and 14 bases lay in between. The CDR3 is 15 residues long. Per germline, CDR1 LGHNA and CDR2 YSLEER. CDR3 loop: CASSQKSVEDTEAFF. CDR3 in DNA: TGCGCCAGCAGCCAGAAAAGTGTGGAGGACACTGAAGCTTTCTTT.

This clonotype was detected a few times. The V gene is TRBV10-3, the J gene TRBJ1-1; TRBD1 aligns across 8 bases. The CDR3 sequence is 11 residues long. Germline assignment: CDR1 ENHRY and CDR2 SYGVKD. V lost 4 bases, J lost 12 bases, and 4 bases stayed unmatched. In nucleotides, the CDR3 is TGTGCCATCAGTGCGACAGGGGAAACTTTCTTT. Its protein product is CAISATGETFF.

This clonotype came up many times. The chain carries TRBV20-1 and TRBJ1-6; D gene ambiguous. Trimming took 3 bases from V and 9 from J, leaving 12 bases between them. Germline V gene sequence: CDR1 DFQATT, CDR2 SNEGSKA (reference sequence). This CDR3 has 13 amino acids. CDR3: CSASSIMRSPLHF. Here the CDR3 DNA reads TGCAGTGCTAGTTCAATTATGCGTTCACCCCTCCACTTT.

This clonotype was picked up a small number of times. The chain recombines TRBV20-1 with TRBJ2-1; D is tentatively TRBD1 or TRBD2 (5 bases each). Germline V lookup: CDR1 DFQATT, CDR2 SNEGSKA (reference sequence). CDR3 length: 12 residues. V dropped 0 bases and J dropped 10 bases, with 10 bases sitting between them. CDR3 region: CSARDGWDEQFF. DNA for the CDR3: TGCAGTGCTAGAGATGGGTGGGACGAGCAGTTCTTC.

The chain carries TRBV20-1 and TRBJ2-2; 12 bases line up with TRBD2. The CDR3 length is 18 residues. V dropped 2 bases and J dropped 1; count of bases not matched to a gene: 8. Germline lookup yields CDR1 DFQATT and CDR2 SNEGSKA (reference sequence). The CDR3 reads CSARKLAGGPLNTGELFF. The DNA of the CDR3 is TGCAGTGCTAGAAAACTAGCGGGAGGCCCTTTGAACACCGGGGAGCTGTTTTTT.

The chain carries TRBV18 and TRBJ2-1; 9 bases line up with TRBD2. The J segment lost 4 bases and the V segment lost 3 bases, leaving 7 bases of the junction unmatched. CDR3 length: 16 residues. Germline CDR1 reads KGHSH; CDR2 reads LQKENI. The CDR3 spells CASSPASGTLYNEQFF. The CDR3 region has the DNA TGTGCCAGCTCACCGGCTAGCGGGACCCTTTACAATGAGCAGTTCTTC.

The V gene is TRBV27, the J gene TRBJ2-2; 14 bases map to TRBD2. CDR3 length: 17 residues. J lost 2 bases, V lost 5 bases, and 4 bases had no gene match. Germline lookup yields CDR1 MNHEY and CDR2 SMNVEV (reference sequence). This CDR3 reads CASSRTSGGFNTGELFF. CDR3 coding DNA: TGTGCCAGCAGTCGGACTAGCGGGGGGTTTAACACCGGGGAGCTGTTTTTT.

The CDR3 DNA sequence: TGCAGTGCGTCGACAGAGATCACCTCCTACGAGCAGTACTTC. As protein: CSASTEITSYEQYF. This chain connects TRBV20-1 to TRBJ2-7; maybe TRBD1 (5 bases). The germline CDR1 and CDR2 sequences are DFQATT and SNEGSKA (reference sequence). The CDR3 totals 14 residues. V lost 6 bases and J 0 bases, leaving 15 bases between the germline ends.

V and J are TRBV10-3 and TRBJ2-5; maybe TRBD1 (5 bases). This CDR3 comprises 16 residues. Per germline, CDR1 ENHRY and CDR2 SYGVKD. Trimming pared 0 bases from V and 4 bases from J, leaving 15 bases between. CDR3 DNA: TGTGCCATCAGTGAGTCGAGAAGTGGGGCCGGAGAGACCCAGTACTTC. Translation gives CAISESRSGAGETQYF.

This clonotype was detected a few times. V gene TRBV5-1 combines with J gene TRBJ2-7; 8 nucleotides align to TRBD2. Trimming took 4 bases from V and 3 from J; bases not matched to a gene: 9. The CDR3 covers 15 residues. Germline-derived CDR1 and CDR2 are SGHRS and YFSETQ. The CDR3 DNA is TGCGCCAGCAGCCCCCGGGCGCGGGAGGACTACGAGCAGTACTTC. It yields the protein CASSPRAREDYEQYF.

There are a few counts of this clonotype. The chain employs TRBV6-2 or TRBV6-3 and TRBJ2-1; TRBD1 aligns across 11 bases. The CDR3 runs 15 residues. Unmatched junction bases numbered 8, after V lost 2 bases and J lost 11 bases. The germline V gene encodes CDR1 MNHEY and CDR2 SVGEGT. The chain's CDR3 is CASSYTGQGGVKQFF. CDR3 DNA sequence: TGTGCCAGCAGTTACACGGGACAGGGGGGTGTGAAGCAGTTCTTC.

This clonotype was picked up a small number of times. For the CDR3, the DNA is TGCAGTGCTCCCATGGGGGTAAACGAGCAGTACTTC. Its protein is CSAPMGVNEQYF. The chain carries TRBV20-1 and TRBJ2-7; D is possibly TRBD1 or TRBD2 (5 bases each). CDR3 size: 12 residues. V lost 5 bases and J lost 5, with 13 bases in between. Per the germline V gene, CDR1 is DFQATT and CDR2 is SNEGSKA (reference sequence).